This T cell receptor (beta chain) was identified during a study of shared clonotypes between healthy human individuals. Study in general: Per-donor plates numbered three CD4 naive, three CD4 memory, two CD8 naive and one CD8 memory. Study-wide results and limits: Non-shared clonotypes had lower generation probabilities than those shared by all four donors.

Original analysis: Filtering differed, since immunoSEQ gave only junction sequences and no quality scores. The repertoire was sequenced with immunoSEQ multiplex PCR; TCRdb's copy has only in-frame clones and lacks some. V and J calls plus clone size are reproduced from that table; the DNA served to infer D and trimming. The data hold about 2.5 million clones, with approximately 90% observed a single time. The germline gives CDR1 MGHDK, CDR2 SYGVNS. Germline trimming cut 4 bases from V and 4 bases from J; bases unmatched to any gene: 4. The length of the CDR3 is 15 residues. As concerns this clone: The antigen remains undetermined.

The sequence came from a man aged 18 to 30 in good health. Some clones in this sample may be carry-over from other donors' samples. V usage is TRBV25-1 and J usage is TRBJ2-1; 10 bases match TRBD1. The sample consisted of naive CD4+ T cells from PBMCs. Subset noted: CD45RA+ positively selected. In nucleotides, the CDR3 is TGTGCCAGCAGTGTGACAGGGGGCGCGTACAATGAGCAGTTCTTC. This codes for CASSVTGGAYNEQFF. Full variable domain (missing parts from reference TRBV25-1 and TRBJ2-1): EADIYQTPRYLVIGTGKKITLECSQTMGHDKMYWYQQDPGMELHLIHYSYGVNSTEKGDLSSESTVSRIRTEHFPLTLESARPSHTSQYLCASSVTGGAYNEQFFGPGTRLTVL.